This TCR beta chain is drawn from a study of T cell responses to AZD1222 COVID-19 vaccine (dated by TCRdb to the early 2020s). Regarding the study in general: Because spike-specific TCR depth and breadth did not differ between the two schedules, AZD1222 recipients who got a second dose at roughly 4 weeks were pooled with those who got a second dose at roughly 12 weeks. Trial participants were enrolled by age into subgroups of 18-55, 56-69 and 70-plus years, and roughly 160, 29 and 62 TCR-sequenced participants, respectively, were included in these subgroups. TCR sequencing covered over 230 trial participants: about 210 given two doses of AZD1222 and around 26 given two doses of MenACWY control vaccine. The research as a whole found: In the small 56-69-year group, the increase in depth fell short of significance, most likely because of low power. Participants were mostly white British, with more females than males. The authors suggested clonal diversity may have been underestimated. Conclusions about previously exposed vaccinees were limited because only six AZD1222 recipients were SARS-CoV-2 seropositive at baseline. The vaccine-associated CD4 TCRs covered the entire spike protein, and the dominant responses fell in regions 160-218 and 743-854. Spike-specific TCR breadth and depth rose significantly after two AZD1222 doses compared with day 0 and with MenACWY recipients. Because no day 14 peak-response samples were available, the repertoires could be characterized only after the peak T cell response. Epitopes outside the regions mutated in the B.1.351 and B.1.1.7 variants were reportedly recognized by nearly half of the unique spike-specific TCRs.

V loses 9 bases, J loses 3 bases, and the germline ends lie 11 bases apart. CDR1 and CDR2 were assigned from the germline V gene as SNHLY and FYNNEI. The CDR3 has 12 amino acids, counting the end cysteine and phenylalanine. This entry keeps only the CDR3 DNA: 36 bases, framed from base 1. Explained via the paper, the time point label denotes: baseline before first vaccination. Vaccinee samples were obtained from the UK trials COV001 and COV002, which included a single-blind randomized controlled phase 2/3 trial of AZD1222 (ChAdOx1 nCoV-19) in healthy adults. For TCRbeta chain sequencing, PBMC samples were collected from trial participants at day 0 and at day 28 after the second dose. The CDR3 regions of human TCRbeta chains were subjected to immunosequencing. In the source study's methods: TCRs in the repertoires were compared against a reference library of SARS-CoV-2-specific TCRs that had been generated with the MIRA antigen-specificity platform. Breadth was defined as the fraction of unique TCRs that were SARS-CoV-2-associated, and depth was defined as the fraction of total T cells that were SARS-CoV-2-associated. Using the MIRA data, each spike-specific TCR was mapped to the spike region that the TCR reacts to and placed in a CD4 or CD8 class. Log10-transformed breadth and depth values were compared by one-way ANOVA with Sidak's multiple comparisons tests. The table comes from immuneACCESS by way of TCRdb, which keeps in-frame sequences with V and J called. Part of the clones is missing from these tables; in studies checked, under half for an unresolved V gene and the rest for unknown reasons. V and J calls and clone size are copied from that table; D and trimming were computed from the DNA. Present in this sample are about 120,000 clones, approximately 87% of which were seen just once. 12% of the sample goes to the ten largest clones.

As regards this clone: Its antigen target is currently unknown. No base-level quality is on record; no much larger clone is a single base apart.

This receptor was obtained from an adult in good health. Sequenced material: peripheral blood, taken on day 0 of AZD1222 vaccination. The sequence links TRBV2 to TRBJ1-1, with TRBD1 perhaps the D gene, on 6 matching bases. The DNA sequence reads TGTGCCAGACAGGGTGGTGACACTGAAGCTTTCTTT. Its product reads: CARQGGDTEAFF.